Following are 2 T cell receptor beta chains from one sample sequenced in a study of T-cell reconstitution after alpha-beta-depleted transplantation in children. Researchers prepared the TCRbeta library using unique molecular identifiers, the study reports. TCRdb reprocessed the PCR reads with MiXCR, giving one entry per CDR3 protein. This table has 250,000 to 400,000 distinct CDR3 sequences, about a quarter appearing once. Sequenced material: PBMCs, mostly from graft donor cells, taken 180 days after TCRalphabeta/CD19-depleted stem cell transplant. These receptors were collected from a male patient aged 10-17 years who had a stem cell transplant for acute lymphoblastic leukemia, so the T cells may come from the graft donor.

This clonotype was picked up a small number of times. This chain connects TRBV18 to TRBJ2-1, with 8 bases lining up with TRBD1. V trimming: 2 bases; J trimming: 12 bases; junction bases outside the gene matches: 9. The CDR3 consists of 14 residues. CDR1 is KGHSH, CDR2 LQKENI, per germline. In DNA form, the CDR3 reads TGTGCCAGCTCACCAGGGACAGGCGCCGAAGGGCAGTTCTTC. As protein: CASSPGTGAEGQFF.

This chain connects TRBV25-1 to TRBJ1-5; D remains ambiguous. The germline V gene has CDR1 MGHDK and CDR2 SYGVNS. CDR3 length equals 14 residues. Trimming left V 6 bases short and J 2 bases short, with 11 bases between. In DNA form, the CDR3 reads TGTGCCAGCAGCGAGGTCGGGGGCAATCAGCCCCAGCATTTT. Amino acid sequence: CASSEVGGNQPQHF. Variable domain in full (rest from reference TRBV25-1 and TRBJ1-5): EADIYQTPRYLVIGTGKKITLECSQTMGHDKMYWYQQDPGMELHLIHYSYGVNSTEKGDLSSESTVSRIRTEHFPLTLESARPSHTSQYLCASSEVGGNQPQHFGDGTRLSIL.